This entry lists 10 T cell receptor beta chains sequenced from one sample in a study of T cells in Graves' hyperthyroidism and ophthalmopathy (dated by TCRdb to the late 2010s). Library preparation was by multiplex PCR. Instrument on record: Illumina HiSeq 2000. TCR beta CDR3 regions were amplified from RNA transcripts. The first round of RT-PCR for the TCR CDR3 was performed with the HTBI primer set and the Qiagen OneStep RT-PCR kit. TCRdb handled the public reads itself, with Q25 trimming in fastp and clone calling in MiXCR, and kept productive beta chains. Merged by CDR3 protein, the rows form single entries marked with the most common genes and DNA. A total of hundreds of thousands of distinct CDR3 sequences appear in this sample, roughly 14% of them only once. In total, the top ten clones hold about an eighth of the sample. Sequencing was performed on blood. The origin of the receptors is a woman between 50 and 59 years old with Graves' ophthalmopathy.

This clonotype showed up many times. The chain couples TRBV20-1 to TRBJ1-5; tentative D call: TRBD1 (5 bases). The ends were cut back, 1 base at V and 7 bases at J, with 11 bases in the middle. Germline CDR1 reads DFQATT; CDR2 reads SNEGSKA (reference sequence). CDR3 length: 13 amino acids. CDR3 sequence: CSARVGVGQPQHF. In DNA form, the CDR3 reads TGCAGTGCTAGAGTGGGGGTGGGACAGCCCCAGCATTTT.

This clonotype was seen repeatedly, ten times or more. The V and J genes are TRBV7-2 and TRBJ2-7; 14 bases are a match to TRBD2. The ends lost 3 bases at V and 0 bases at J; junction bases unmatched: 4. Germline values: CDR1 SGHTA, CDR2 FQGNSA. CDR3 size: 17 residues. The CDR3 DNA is TGTGCCAGCAGCTTCCGGACTAGCGGGAGGAGCTCCTACGAGCAGTACTTC. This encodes CASSFRTSGRSSYEQYF.

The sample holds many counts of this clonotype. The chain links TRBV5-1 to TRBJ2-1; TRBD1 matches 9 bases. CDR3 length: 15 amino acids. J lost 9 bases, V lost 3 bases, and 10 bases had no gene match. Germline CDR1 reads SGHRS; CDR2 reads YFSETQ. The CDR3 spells CASSSLGQGSLEQFF. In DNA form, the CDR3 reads TGCGCCAGCAGCTCGCTAGGACAGGGGTCTCTTGAGCAGTTCTTC.

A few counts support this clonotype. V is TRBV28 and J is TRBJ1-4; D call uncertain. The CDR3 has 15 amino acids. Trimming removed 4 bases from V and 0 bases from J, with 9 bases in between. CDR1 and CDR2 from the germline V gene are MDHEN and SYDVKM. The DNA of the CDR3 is TGTGCCAGCAGTTGGGTAGTTGCAACTAATGAAAAACTGTTTTTT. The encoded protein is CASSWVVATNEKLFF.

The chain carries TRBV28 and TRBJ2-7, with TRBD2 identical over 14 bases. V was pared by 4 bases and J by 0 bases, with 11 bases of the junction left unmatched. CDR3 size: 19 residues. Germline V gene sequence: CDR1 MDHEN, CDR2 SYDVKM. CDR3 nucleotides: TGTGCCAGCAGTTGGTCCGGACTAGCGGGAGGACTCCTCTCCTACGAGCAGTACTTC. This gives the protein CASSWSGLAGGLLSYEQYF.

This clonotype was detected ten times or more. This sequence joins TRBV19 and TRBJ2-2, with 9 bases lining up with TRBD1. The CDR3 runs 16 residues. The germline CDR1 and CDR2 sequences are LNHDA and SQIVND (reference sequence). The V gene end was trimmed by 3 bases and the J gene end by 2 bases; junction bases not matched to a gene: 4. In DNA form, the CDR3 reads TGTGCCAGTAGTATGGTACAGGGGGCCAACACCGGGGAGCTGTTTTTT. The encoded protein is CASSMVQGANTGELFF.

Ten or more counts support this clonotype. CDR3 DNA: TGTGCCAGCAGTTTATGGCAAGACTCCTACGAGCAGTACTTC. As protein: CASSLWQDSYEQYF. The rearrangement joins TRBV28 to TRBJ2-7, with D unresolved. With 0 bases removed from V and 0 bases from J, the gap between germline ends came to 6 bases. Germline CDR1 and CDR2: MDHEN and SYDVKM. The CDR3 covers 14 residues.

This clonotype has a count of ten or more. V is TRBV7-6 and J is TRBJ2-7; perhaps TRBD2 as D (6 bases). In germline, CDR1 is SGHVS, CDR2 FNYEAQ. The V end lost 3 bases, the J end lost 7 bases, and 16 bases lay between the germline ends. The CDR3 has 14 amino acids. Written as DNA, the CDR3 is TGTGCCAGCAGCTTGGGGGGAGCGTCGGGGGAGCAGTACTTC. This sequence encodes CASSLGGASGEQYF.

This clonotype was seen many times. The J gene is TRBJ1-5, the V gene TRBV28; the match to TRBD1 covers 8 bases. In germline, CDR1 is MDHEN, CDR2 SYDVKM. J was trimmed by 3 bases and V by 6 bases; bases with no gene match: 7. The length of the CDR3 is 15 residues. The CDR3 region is CASSLQGVTNQPQHF. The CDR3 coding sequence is TGTGCCAGCAGCCTACAGGGGGTTACCAATCAGCCCCAGCATTTT.

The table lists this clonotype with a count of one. Here the CDR3 reads CASSLDRFSYEQYF. The DNA of the CDR3 is TGTGCCAGCAGTTTGGACAGATTCTCCTACGAGCAGTACTTC. J is TRBJ2-7 and V is TRBV28; possibly TRBD1 for D (6 bases). Trimming took off 3 bases at V and 0 bases at J, with 9 bases between the two ends. The germline gives CDR1 MDHEN, CDR2 SYDVKM. CDR3 length: 14 amino acids. Looking up the rest from reference TRBV28 and TRBJ2-7 gives the full variable domain: DVKVTQSSRYLVKRTGEKVFLECVQDMDHENMFWYRQDPGLGLRLIYFSYDVKMKEKGDIPEGYSVSREKKERFSLILESASTNQTSMYLCASSLDRFSYEQYFGPGTRLTVT.